This T cell receptor (beta chain) was identified during a study of siplizumab effects on memory and regulatory T cells. Study conclusions and caveats: Phenotypic classification as naive or memory proved unattainable for roughly 75-96% of proliferating CD4+ or CD8+ clones.

About this clone: Its antigen is unidentified.

TCRdb's copy holds only in-frame clones and misses some; the assay was immunoSEQ multiplex PCR. The sample contains 45,000 to 50,000 clones, less than 90% of which appear only once. The sample was naive CD8+ T cells sorted from blood. This clonotype was obtained from a human donor in good health.

This CDR3 reads CASSLRGRTGGNTEAFF. The CDR3 DNA reads TGTGCCAGCAGCTTACGGGGGCGGACAGGCGGTAACACTGAAGCTTTCTTT. V is TRBV7-2 and J is TRBJ1-1, with TRBD1 matching 7 bases. CDR3 length: 17 residues. V was pared by 2 bases and J by 2 bases, with 11 bases of the junction left unmatched. Looked up from germline, CDR1 is SGHTA and CDR2 is FQGNSA.